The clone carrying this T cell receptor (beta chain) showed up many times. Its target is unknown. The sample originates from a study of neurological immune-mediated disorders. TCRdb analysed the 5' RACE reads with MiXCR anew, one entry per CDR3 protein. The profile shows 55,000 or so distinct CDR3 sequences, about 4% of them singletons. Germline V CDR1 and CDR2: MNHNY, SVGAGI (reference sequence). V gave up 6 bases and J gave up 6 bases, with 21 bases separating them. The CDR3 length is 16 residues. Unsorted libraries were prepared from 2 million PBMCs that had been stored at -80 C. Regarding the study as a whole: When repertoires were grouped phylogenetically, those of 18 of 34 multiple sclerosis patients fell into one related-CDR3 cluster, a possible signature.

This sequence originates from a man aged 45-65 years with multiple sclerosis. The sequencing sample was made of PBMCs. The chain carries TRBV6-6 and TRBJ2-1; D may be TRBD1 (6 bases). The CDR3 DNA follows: TGTGCCAGCAGCTCAACGACAGGCCGAGTTCTCAATGAGCAGTTCTTC. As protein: CASSSTTGRVLNEQFF.